The 5 T cell receptor beta chains below come from one sample, sequenced in a study of PD-1 blockade in mismatch repair-deficient tumors. Produced via immunoSEQ multiplex PCR; TCRdb's table is partial and in-frame only. The profile shows about 68,000 clones, 78% of them singletons. The sample in question was peripheral blood, obtained 2 weeks after starting pembrolizumab. These receptors were obtained from an adult with mismatch repair-deficient cancer.

This rearrangement joins TRBV7-3 to TRBJ2-1; 9 nucleotides agree with TRBD2. CDR1 is SGHTA and CDR2 is FQGTGA in the germline V gene. The junction had 5 bases not matched to a gene; V was cut back by 5 bases and J by 6 bases. This CDR3 contains 14 residues. The CDR3 coding sequence is TGTGCCAGCAGCCTCGGACTAGCGCCCAATGAGCAGTTCTTC. Translated, it gives CASSLGLAPNEQFF.

This chain joins TRBV10-1 and TRBJ2-1, with unresolved D. The CDR3 covers 14 residues. V lost 6 bases, J lost 6 bases, and 15 bases lay in between. Looked up from germline, CDR1 is WNHNN and CDR2 is SYGVQD (reference sequence). As DNA, the CDR3 is TGCGCCAGCAGCCCTAGTCTCCAGGTCAATGAGCAGTTCTTC. Translated: CASSPSLQVNEQFF.

This clone has at least ten counts. The V and J genes are TRBV11-3 and TRBJ2-2, with D uncertain. Germline assignment: CDR1 SGHNT and CDR2 YENEEA. Trimming stripped 0 bases from V and 3 bases from J, with 5 bases between. CDR3 size: 14 residues. This CDR3 is CASSLDMDTGELFF. In nucleotides, the CDR3 is TGTGCCAGCAGCTTAGATATGGACACCGGGGAGCTGTTTTTT.

This CDR3 is CASSIERETYNEQFF. In DNA, the CDR3 is TGTGCCAGCTCAATTGAGCGGGAGACCTACAATGAGCAGTTCTTC. The chain joins TRBV18 to TRBJ2-1; 8 nucleotides agree with TRBD2. Germline-derived CDR1 and CDR2 are KGHSH and LQKENI. The CDR3 is made up of 15 amino acids. Trimming removed 5 bases from V and 2 bases from J; junction bases left unmatched: 5. Drawing the rest from reference TRBV18 and TRBJ2-1, the complete variable domain is NAGVMQNPRHLVRRRGQEARLRCSPMKGHSHVYWYRQLPEEGLKFMVYLQKENIIDESGMPKERFSAEFPKEGPSILRIQQVVRGDSAAYFCASSIERETYNEQFFGPGTRLTVL.

CDR3 amino acids: CSVGVAGDTQYF. Written as DNA, the CDR3 is TGCAGCGTTGGAGTAGCGGGGGATACGCAGTATTTT. The genes are TRBV29-1 and TRBJ2-3; 8 nucleotides line up with TRBD2. J lost 6 bases, V lost 4 bases, and 3 bases had no gene match. The germline V gene has CDR1 SQVTM and CDR2 ANQGSEA. CDR3 size: 12 residues.